The 27 T cell receptor beta chains listed next were all sequenced from one sample in a study of blood T cell repertoires in COVID-19. Produced via immunoSEQ multiplex PCR; TCRdb's table is partial and in-frame only. The profile covers 330,000 or so clones, with about 92% appearing a single time and just under 4% taken by the ten largest. The sequenced sample was peripheral blood. Receptors originate from a woman in her sixties with COVID-19, enrolled during active disease.

The chain joins TRBV7-2 to TRBJ1-1, with D maybe TRBD1 (5 bases). The V gene's germline CDR1 is SGHTA and CDR2 FQGNSA. V lost 5 bases, J lost 3 bases, and 10 bases lay in between. This CDR3 spans 13 amino acids. The CDR3 DNA reads TGTGCCAGCAGCGTGACAGTATACACTGAAGCTTTCTTT. It translates to CASSVTVYTEAFF.

The gene calls are TRBV4-1 and TRBJ1-5; 8 bases match TRBD1. Germline V gene data show CDR1 as MGHRA and CDR2 as YSYEKL. J was trimmed by 5 bases and V by 7 bases; bases with no gene match: 13. The CDR3 is made up of 16 amino acids. CDR3 sequence: CASTEGQEIADQPQHF. CDR3 in DNA: TGCGCCAGCACTGAGGGACAGGAGATAGCCGATCAGCCCCAGCATTTT.

The rearrangement links TRBV7-6 to TRBJ1-2, with D possibly TRBD1 on 5 matching bases. V was trimmed by 1 base and J by 6 bases, leaving 12 bases between them. The CDR3 loop spans 14 amino acids. Germline V gene sequence: CDR1 SGHVS, CDR2 FNYEAQ. The CDR3 spells CASSLVSAGNGYTF. The CDR3, as DNA: TGTGCCAGCAGCTTAGTATCGGCAGGGAATGGCTACACCTTC.

A single count supports this clone. The chain employs TRBV30 and TRBJ1-2; TRBD1 aligns across 7 bases. This CDR3 spans 14 amino acids. Germline lookup yields CDR1 GTSNPN and CDR2 SVGIG (reference sequence). Trimming removed 3 bases from V and 8 bases from J; junction bases left unmatched: 12. The CDR3 region is CAWSRDSRVRGYTF. CDR3 DNA sequence: TGTGCCTGGAGCCGGGACAGCCGGGTCCGCGGCTACACCTTC.

The chain employs TRBV5-1 and TRBJ1-1, with 10 bases matching TRBD1. Germline lookup yields CDR1 SGHRS and CDR2 YFSETQ. V lost 4 bases to trimming and J lost 3 bases; unmatched junction nucleotides: 3. This CDR3 contains 14 residues. The chain's CDR3 is CASSPGQGYTEAFF. CDR3 sequence (DNA): TGCGCCAGCAGCCCGGGACAGGGGTACACTGAAGCTTTCTTT.

This chain links TRBV7-9 with TRBJ1-4, with 8 bases lining up with TRBD1. The CDR3 loop spans 17 amino acids. V lost 4 bases to trimming and J lost 6 bases; unmatched junction nucleotides: 13. Germline CDR1 SEHNR, CDR2 FQNEAQ (reference sequence). The chain's CDR3 is CASSSPTGGREDEKLFF. For the CDR3, the DNA is TGTGCCAGCAGCTCCCCTACAGGGGGTAGGGAGGATGAAAAACTGTTTTTT.

The gene calls are TRBV25-1 and TRBJ2-3, with D tentatively TRBD2 (5 bases). Trimming took off 5 bases at V and 5 bases at J, with 14 bases between the two ends. The CDR3 contains 14 residues. In germline, CDR1 is MGHDK, CDR2 SYGVNS. The CDR3 region has the DNA TGTGCCAGCAGTAGAGTTGGTGCGGGAGATACGCAGTATTTT. Encoded protein: CASSRVGAGDTQYF.

V usage is TRBV4-2 and J usage is TRBJ1-6; possibly TRBD1 for D (5 bases). Trimming took 0 bases from V and 9 from J, leaving 15 bases between them. Germline CDR1 reads LGHNA; CDR2 reads YNFKEQ. The CDR3 extends over 16 amino acids. CDR3 nucleotide sequence: TGTGCCAGCAGCCAAGAGGGCTCCCCCGGGGGTTCACCCCTCCACTTT. This encodes CASSQEGSPGGSPLHF.

The rearrangement joins TRBV5-5 to TRBJ2-4; D gene ambiguous. Looked up from germline, CDR1 is SGHKS and CDR2 is YYEKEE (reference sequence). The CDR3 covers 14 residues. V lost 3 bases, J lost 3 bases, and 10 bases lay in between. CDR3 sequence reads: CASSSDQDKNIQYF. CDR3 in DNA: TGTGCCAGCAGCTCCGATCAGGACAAAAACATTCAGTACTTC.

This clone was recorded once. The V and J genes are TRBV28 and TRBJ1-1; 7 bases match TRBD1. This CDR3 contains 13 residues. Trimming cost V 5 bases and J 8 bases; bases outside gene matches: 8. The V gene's germline CDR1 is MDHEN and CDR2 SYDVKM. The CDR3 loop is CASSIYRGLEAFF. In DNA form, the CDR3 reads TGTGCCAGCAGTATTTACAGGGGCTTAGAAGCTTTCTTT.

J is TRBJ1-1 and V is TRBV27; D not certain. CDR1 is MNHEY, CDR2 SMNVEV, per germline (reference sequence). The CDR3 totals 13 residues. Trimming cost V 3 bases and J 4 bases, with 9 bases left between them. CDR3 nucleotide sequence: TGTGCCAGCAGTTTCATCCCGGGCACTGAAGCTTTCTTT. It is translated as CASSFIPGTEAFF.

The chain carries TRBV5-6 and TRBJ2-3; 9 nucleotides agree with TRBD2. The CDR3 has 17 residues. The V and J ends lost 0 bases and 7 bases, in that order; junction bases with no gene match: 12. Germline V gene lookup returns CDR1 SGHDT and CDR2 YYEEEE. Here the CDR3 reads CASSLAQAGGREHTQYF. CDR3 coding DNA: TGTGCCAGCAGCTTGGCACAGGCGGGGGGGAGAGAGCATACGCAGTATTTT.

V gene TRBV5-6 combines with J gene TRBJ1-2, with TRBD1 identical over 7 bases. This CDR3 is built from 16 residues. J was trimmed by 4 bases and V by 2 bases; bases with no gene match: 11. Germline loops: CDR1 SGHDT, CDR2 YYEEEE. The CDR3 nucleotides read TGTGCCAGCAGCTTTATAGGACAGGCTCTACCCTATGGCTACACCTTC. This codes for CASSFIGQALPYGYTF.

The V gene is TRBV2, the J gene TRBJ2-1; 9 nucleotides line up with TRBD2. CDR1 is SNHLY and CDR2 is FYNNEI in the germline V gene. The CDR3 has 15 residues. Germline trimming cut 3 bases from V and 8 bases from J; bases unmatched to any gene: 8. Here the CDR3 DNA reads TGTGCCAGCAGTGATTTGGCGGGGGGGCTCGATGAGCAGTTCTTC. Protein: CASSDLAGGLDEQFF. The variable domain in full, completed from reference TRBV2 and TRBJ2-1, reads EPEVTQTPSHQVTQMGQEVILRCVPISNHLYFYWYRQILGQKVEFLVSFYNNEISEKSEIFDDQFSVERPDGSNFTLKIRSTKLEDSAMYFCASSDLAGGLDEQFFGPGTRLTVL.

The V and J genes are TRBV2 and TRBJ1-3, with D unclear. Trimming took 7 bases from V and 5 from J, leaving 9 bases between them. There are 12 residues in the CDR3. CDR1 is SNHLY and CDR2 is FYNNEI in the germline V gene. In DNA, the CDR3 is TGTGCCAGCACCCGTCCCCGAAACACCATATATTTT. This sequence encodes CASTRPRNTIYF.

The genes are TRBV5-1 and TRBJ2-3; perhaps TRBD2 as D (6 bases). The CDR3 extends over 16 amino acids. V shed 5 bases and J shed 3 bases, with 19 bases lying between them. CDR1 and CDR2 from the germline V gene are SGHRS and YFSETQ. The CDR3 reads CASSSGVGPGTDTQYF. CDR3 bases: TGCGCCAGCAGTTCGGGGGTGGGCCCGGGGACAGATACGCAGTATTTT.

The chain has TRBV7-6 and TRBJ1-1, with D perhaps TRBD1 (5 bases). The CDR3 spans 15 residues. Trimming stripped 2 bases from V and 6 bases from J, with 16 bases between. Germline V gene lookup returns CDR1 SGHVS and CDR2 FNYEAQ. In nucleotides, the CDR3 is TGTGCCAGCAGCTTACAAAATCGGGGGGACCCTGAAGCTTTCTTT. Translation: CASSLQNRGDPEAFF.

V usage is TRBV7-3 and J usage is TRBJ2-1; 8 bases fit TRBD2. The CDR3 is made up of 16 amino acids. Unmatched junction bases numbered 8, after V lost 0 bases and J lost 7 bases. Germline loops: CDR1 SGHTA, CDR2 FQGTGA. DNA for the CDR3: TGTGCCAGCAGCTTAACCAGCGGGGGTGGATTTAATGAGCAGTTCTTC. It codes for CASSLTSGGGFNEQFF.

The chain has TRBV9 and TRBJ2-1; perhaps TRBD1 as D (6 bases). Germline values: CDR1 SGDLS, CDR2 YYNGEE. V dropped 4 bases and J dropped 5 bases, with 19 bases sitting between them. The CDR3 sequence is 16 residues long. The CDR3 DNA follows: TGTGCCAGCAGCTCCCAGACGAGGGGGAGACACAATGAGCAGTTCTTC. Translating gives CASSSQTRGRHNEQFF.

The V gene is TRBV21-1, the J gene TRBJ2-1; the table's D call TRBD2 went unverified against the DNA. TRBV21-1 is a pseudogene segment. This CDR3 region has 13 residues. The CDR3 DNA reads as TGTGCCAGCTGGGGGGACCAGGACAATGAGCAGTTCTTC. Protein: CASWGDQDNEQFF.

The chain recombines TRBV5-7 with TRBJ1-1, with a weak D call TRBD1 (5 bases). TRBV5-7 is given ORF status, its function remaining uncertain. V was pared by 4 bases and J by 0 bases, with 19 bases between. This CDR3 has 17 amino acids. The CDR3 here is CASSIWGGCRMNTEAFF. CDR3 sequence (DNA): TGTGCCAGCAGCATATGGGGGGGTTGCCGCATGAACACTGAAGCTTTCTTT.

V gene TRBV11-2 combines with J gene TRBJ2-5; 13 positions agree with TRBD2. V trimming: 5 bases; J trimming: 4 bases; junction bases outside the gene matches: 7. Per germline, CDR1 SGHAT and CDR2 FQNNGV. The CDR3 spans 16 residues. The CDR3 DNA reads as TGTGCCAGCAGCCCGGGACTAGCGGGGAGATTAGAGACCCAGTACTTC. It codes for CASSPGLAGRLETQYF.

This chain connects TRBV2 to TRBJ1-4; 8 positions agree with TRBD1. The V segment lost 5 bases and the J segment 7 bases; nucleotides outside the gene matches: 6. CDR1 and CDR2 (germline): SNHLY, FYNNEI. This CDR3 comprises 14 residues. This CDR3 reads CASSPQGGAEKLFF. DNA of the CDR3: TGTGCCAGCAGTCCACAGGGGGGGGCTGAAAAACTGTTTTTT.

A note on this clone: This specimen includes other DNA sequences encoding the same CDR3. The chain uses TRBV28 and TRBJ1-1; D gene uncertain. Germline-derived CDR1 and CDR2 are MDHEN and SYDVKM. Between the trimmed V and J ends, which lost 2 bases and 1 base, there was a span of 2 bases. CDR3 length: 12 residues. The CDR3 DNA reads as TGTGCCAGCAGTTTACGGAACACTGAAGCTTTCTTT. This codes for CASSLRNTEAFF.

The chain couples TRBV7-9 to TRBJ2-5; the match to TRBD2 covers 7 bases. Germline values: CDR1 SEHNR, CDR2 FQNEAQ (reference sequence). The CDR3 extends over 16 amino acids. V shed 1 base and J 1 base; nucleotides not matched to a gene: 6. The CDR3 protein is CASSLVLADLQETQYF. DNA for the CDR3: TGTGCCAGCAGCTTAGTTCTAGCGGACCTCCAAGAGACCCAGTACTTC.

The sample holds one count of this clone. The CDR3, as DNA: TGTGCCAGCAGCACAAGAGGGAGGGGGGACACCGGGGAGCTGTTTTTT. Its protein is CASSTRGRGDTGELFF. The chain uses TRBV7-2 and TRBJ2-2; D perhaps matches TRBD2 (7 bases). The germline gives CDR1 SGHTA, CDR2 FQGNSA. The CDR3 runs 16 residues. V lost 5 bases, J lost 3 bases, and 16 bases lay in between. Drawing the rest from reference TRBV7-2 and TRBJ2-2, the complete variable domain is GAGVSQSPSNKVTEKGKDVELRCDPISGHTALYWYRQSLGQGLEFLIYFQGNSAPDKSGLPSDRFSAERTGGSVSTLTIQRTQQEDSAVYLCASSTRGRGDTGELFFGEGSRLTVL.

The chain couples TRBV2 to TRBJ1-6; 9 positions agree with TRBD1. Looked up from germline, CDR1 is SNHLY and CDR2 is FYNNEI. V trimming: 5 bases; J trimming: 3 bases; junction bases outside the gene matches: 11. This CDR3 has 18 residues. The CDR3 reads CASSPGQGPLLYNSPLHF. The CDR3 DNA reads TGTGCCAGCAGTCCGGGACAGGGTCCATTACTCTATAATTCACCCCTCCACTTT.